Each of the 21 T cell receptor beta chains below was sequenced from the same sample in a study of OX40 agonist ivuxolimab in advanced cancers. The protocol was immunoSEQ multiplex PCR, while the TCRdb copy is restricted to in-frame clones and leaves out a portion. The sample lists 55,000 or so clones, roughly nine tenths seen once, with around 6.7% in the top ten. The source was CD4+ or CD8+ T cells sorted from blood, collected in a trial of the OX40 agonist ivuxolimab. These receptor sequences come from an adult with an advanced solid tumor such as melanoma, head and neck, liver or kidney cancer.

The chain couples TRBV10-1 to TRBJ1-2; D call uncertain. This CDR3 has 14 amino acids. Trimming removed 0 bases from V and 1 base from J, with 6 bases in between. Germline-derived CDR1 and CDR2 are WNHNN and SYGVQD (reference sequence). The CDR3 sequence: CASSESGLNYGYTF. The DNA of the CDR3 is TGCGCCAGCAGTGAGTCCGGGCTTAACTATGGCTACACCTTC.

CDR3 region: CASSQDRGNSPLHF. DNA for the CDR3: TGTGCCAGCAGCCAGGACAGGGGAAATTCACCCCTCCACTTT. This chain connects TRBV5-4 to TRBJ1-6; 9 bases line up with TRBD1. This CDR3 comprises 14 residues. Germline CDR1 reads SGHNT; CDR2 reads YYREEE (reference sequence). The J segment lost 7 bases and the V segment lost 4 bases, leaving 3 bases of the junction unmatched.

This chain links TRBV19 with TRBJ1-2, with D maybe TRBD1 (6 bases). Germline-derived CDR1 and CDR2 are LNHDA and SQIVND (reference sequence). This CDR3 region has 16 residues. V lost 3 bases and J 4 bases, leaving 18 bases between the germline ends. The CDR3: CASSIDTTGPLYGYTF. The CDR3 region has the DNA TGTGCCAGTAGTATCGATACTACAGGGCCCCTCTATGGCTACACCTTC.

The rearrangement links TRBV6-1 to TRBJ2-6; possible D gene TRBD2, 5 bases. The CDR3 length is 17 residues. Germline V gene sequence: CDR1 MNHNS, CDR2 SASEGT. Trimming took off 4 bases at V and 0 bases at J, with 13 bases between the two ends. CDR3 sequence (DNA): TGTGCCAGCAGTGTGGGTTTTGGGAGCTCTGGGGCCAACGTCCTGACTTTC. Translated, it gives CASSVGFGSSGANVLTF.

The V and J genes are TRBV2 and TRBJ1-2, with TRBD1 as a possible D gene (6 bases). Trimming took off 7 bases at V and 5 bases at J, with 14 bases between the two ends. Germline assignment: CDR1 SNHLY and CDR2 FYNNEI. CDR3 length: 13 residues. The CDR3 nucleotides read TGTGCCAGCACCACGACAGGTGCGTATGGCTACACCTTC. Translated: CASTTTGAYGYTF.

CDR3 protein: CASSPLTGLNTEAFF. CDR3 sequence (DNA): TGTGCCAGTAGTCCATTGACAGGGCTGAACACTGAAGCTTTCTTT. The chain uses TRBV19 and TRBJ1-1, with 7 bases lining up with TRBD1. V lost 5 bases, J lost 0 bases, and 6 bases stayed unmatched. The CDR3 is 15 amino acids. The V gene's germline CDR1 is LNHDA and CDR2 SQIVND (reference sequence).

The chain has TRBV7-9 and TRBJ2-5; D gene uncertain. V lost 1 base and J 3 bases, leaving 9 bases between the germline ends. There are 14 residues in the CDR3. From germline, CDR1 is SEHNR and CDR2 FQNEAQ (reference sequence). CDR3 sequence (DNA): TGTGCCAGCAGCTTAGGTCGGTTTGAAGAGACCCAGTACTTC. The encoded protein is CASSLGRFEETQYF.

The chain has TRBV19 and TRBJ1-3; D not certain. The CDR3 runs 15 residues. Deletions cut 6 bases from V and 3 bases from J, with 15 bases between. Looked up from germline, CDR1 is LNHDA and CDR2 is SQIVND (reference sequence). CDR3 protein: CASSSRRRYGNTIYF. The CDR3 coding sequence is TGTGCCAGTAGCTCGCGCAGACGTTATGGAAACACCATATATTTT.

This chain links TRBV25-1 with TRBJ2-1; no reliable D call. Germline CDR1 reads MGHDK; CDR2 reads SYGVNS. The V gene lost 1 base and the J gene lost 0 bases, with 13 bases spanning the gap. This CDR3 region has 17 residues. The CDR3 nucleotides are TGTGCCAGCAGTGAATTTTTTAAAGACCACTCCTACAATGAGCAGTTCTTC. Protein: CASSEFFKDHSYNEQFF.

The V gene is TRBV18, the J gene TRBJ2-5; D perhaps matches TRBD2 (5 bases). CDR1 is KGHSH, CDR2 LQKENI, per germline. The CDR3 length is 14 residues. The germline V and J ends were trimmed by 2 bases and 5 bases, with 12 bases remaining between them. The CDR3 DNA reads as TGTGCCAGCTCACCAGGGCTAGCCGGGGAGACCCAGTACTTC. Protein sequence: CASSPGLAGETQYF.

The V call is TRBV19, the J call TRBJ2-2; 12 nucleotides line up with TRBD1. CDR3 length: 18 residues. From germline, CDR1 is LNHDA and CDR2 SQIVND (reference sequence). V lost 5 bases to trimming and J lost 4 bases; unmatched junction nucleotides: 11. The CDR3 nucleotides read TGTGCCAGTAGTCGAGGGACAGGGGGCGTCCTCAGCACCGGGGAGCTGTTTTTT. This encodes CASSRGTGGVLSTGELFF. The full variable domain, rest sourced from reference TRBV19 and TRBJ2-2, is DGGITQSPKYLFRKEGQNVTLSCEQNLNHDAMYWYRQDPGQGLRLIYYSQIVNDFQKGDIAEGYSVSREKKESFPLTVTSAQKNPTAFYLCASSRGTGGVLSTGELFFGEGSRLTVL.

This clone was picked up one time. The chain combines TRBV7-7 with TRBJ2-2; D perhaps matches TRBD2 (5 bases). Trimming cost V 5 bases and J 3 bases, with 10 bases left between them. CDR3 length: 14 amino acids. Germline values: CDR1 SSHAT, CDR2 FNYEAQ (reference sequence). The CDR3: CASSRLEDTGELFF. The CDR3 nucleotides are TGTGCCAGCAGCCGGTTGGAGGACACCGGGGAGCTGTTTTTT.

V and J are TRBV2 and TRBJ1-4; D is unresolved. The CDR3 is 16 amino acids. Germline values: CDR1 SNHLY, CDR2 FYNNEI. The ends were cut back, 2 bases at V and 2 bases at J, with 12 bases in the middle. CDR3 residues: CASSELGSGTNEKLFF. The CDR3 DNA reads TGTGCCAGCAGTGAACTGGGGTCCGGGACTAATGAAAAACTGTTTTTT.

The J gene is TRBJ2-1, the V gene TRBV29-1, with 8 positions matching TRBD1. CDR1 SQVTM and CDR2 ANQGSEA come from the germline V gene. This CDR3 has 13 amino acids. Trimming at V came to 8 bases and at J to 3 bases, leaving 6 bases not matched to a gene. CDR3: CSSRTGNYNEQFF. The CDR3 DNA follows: TGCAGCTCGCGGACAGGGAACTACAATGAGCAGTTCTTC.

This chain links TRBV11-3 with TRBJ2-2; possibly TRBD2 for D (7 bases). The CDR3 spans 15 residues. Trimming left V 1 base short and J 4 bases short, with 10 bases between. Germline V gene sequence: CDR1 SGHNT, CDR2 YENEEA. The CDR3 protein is CASSLVGGGTGELFF. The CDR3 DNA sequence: TGTGCCAGCAGCTTAGTAGGGGGGGGCACCGGGGAGCTGTTTTTT.

CDR3 DNA sequence: TGCGCCAGCACCCCCCAGGGACGGTCTGGGGCCAACGTCCTGACTTTC. This sequence encodes CASTPQGRSGANVLTF. The V and J genes are TRBV5-1 and TRBJ2-6, with D perhaps being TRBD1 or TRBD2 (5 bases each). The CDR3 extends over 16 amino acids. Looked up from germline, CDR1 is SGHRS and CDR2 is YFSETQ. Trimming took 6 bases from V and 1 from J, leaving 14 bases between them.

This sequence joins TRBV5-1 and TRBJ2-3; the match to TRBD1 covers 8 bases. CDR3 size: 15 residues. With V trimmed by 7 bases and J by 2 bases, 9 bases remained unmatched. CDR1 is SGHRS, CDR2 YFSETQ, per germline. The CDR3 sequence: CASLKTTGVTDTQYF. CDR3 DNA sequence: TGCGCCAGCCTTAAAACGACAGGGGTCACAGATACGCAGTATTTT. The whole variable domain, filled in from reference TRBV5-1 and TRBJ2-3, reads KAGVTQTPRYLIKTRGQQVTLSCSPISGHRSVSWYQQTPGQGLQFLFEYFSETQRNKGNFPGRFSGRQFSNSRSEMNVSTLELGDSALYLCASLKTTGVTDTQYFGPGTRLTVL.

The CDR3 here is CASSLDVGIKYF. In DNA, the CDR3 is TGTGCCAGCAGCTTAGACGTAGGGATTAAGTACTTC. The chain joins TRBV7-9 to TRBJ2-7, with unresolved D. The CDR3 loop spans 12 amino acids. The V and J ends lost 1 base and 11 bases respectively, with 12 bases between them. Germline CDR1 SEHNR, CDR2 FQNEAQ (reference sequence).

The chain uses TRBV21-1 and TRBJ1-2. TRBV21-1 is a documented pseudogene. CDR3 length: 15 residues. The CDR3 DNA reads TGTGCCAGCAGCAAAGACGGGGGTGCTAACTATGGCTACACCTTC. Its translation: CASSKDGGANYGYTF.

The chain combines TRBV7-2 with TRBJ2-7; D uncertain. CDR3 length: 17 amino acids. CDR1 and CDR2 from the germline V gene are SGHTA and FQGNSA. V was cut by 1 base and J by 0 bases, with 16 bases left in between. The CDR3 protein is CASSLVSGGLSSYEQYF. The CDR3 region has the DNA TGTGCCAGCAGCTTAGTGTCGGGTGGGCTTAGCTCCTACGAGCAGTACTTC.

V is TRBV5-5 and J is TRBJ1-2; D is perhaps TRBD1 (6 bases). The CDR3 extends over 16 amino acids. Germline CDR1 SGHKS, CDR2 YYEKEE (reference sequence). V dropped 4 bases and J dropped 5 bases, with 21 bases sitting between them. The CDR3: CASSQDQVWTAYGYTF. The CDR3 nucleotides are TGTGCCAGCAGCCAAGATCAGGTCTGGACAGCATATGGCTACACCTTC.